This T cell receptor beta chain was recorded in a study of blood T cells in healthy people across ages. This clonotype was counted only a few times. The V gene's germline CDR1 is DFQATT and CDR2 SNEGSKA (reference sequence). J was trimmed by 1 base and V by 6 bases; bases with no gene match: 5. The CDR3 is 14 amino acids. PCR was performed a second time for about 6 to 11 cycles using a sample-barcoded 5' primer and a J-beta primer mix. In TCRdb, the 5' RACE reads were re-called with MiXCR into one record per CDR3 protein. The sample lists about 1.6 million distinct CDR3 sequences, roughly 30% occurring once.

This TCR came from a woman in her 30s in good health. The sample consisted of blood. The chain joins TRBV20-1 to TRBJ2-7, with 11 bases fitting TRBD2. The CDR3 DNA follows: TGCAGTGCCTTCACTAGCGGGGGTTCCTACGAGCAGTACTTC. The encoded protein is CSAFTSGGSYEQYF.